This T cell receptor (beta chain) was recorded in a study of Graves' ophthalmopathy and Graves' hyperthyroidism (dated by TCRdb to 2017 to 2018). Broadly, across the study: Peripheral blood was collected at initial diagnosis, before any treatment. To tell Graves' ophthalmopathy apart from Graves' hyperthyroidism, and to predict which patients would progress to ophthalmopathy, the study relied on TCR beta repertoire signatures. In total, 135 blood samples were TCR-sequenced: fewer than 50 ophthalmopathy, 75 hyperthyroidism and approximately 17 hyperthyroidism-to-ophthalmopathy patients. A discovery set of about a hundred patients (under 45 ophthalmopathy, 60 or so stable hyperthyroidism) was enrolled to explore V-J signatures distinguishing ophthalmopathy from hyperthyroidism. For independent validation, a separate cohort was made up of approximately 19 hyperthyroidism patients plus 17 patients who later progressed from hyperthyroidism to ophthalmopathy. In over 5 hyperthyroidism patients, the T-cell repertoire of thyroid tissue was compared with the T-cell repertoire of blood. Once sampling was done, hyperthyroidism patients were given methimazole at a starting dose of 30 mg daily, while ophthalmopathy patients were given high-dose intravenous methylprednisolone. For training and testing, the 100 or so patients in the discovery cohort were randomly divided in a 7:3 ratio.

TCR beta CDR3 regions were amplified from RNA transcripts for repertoire sequencing. HTBI primers and the Qiagen OneStep RT-PCR kit were used in a first-round RT-PCR, which was followed by a second-round multiplex PCR, size selection and purification. The libraries underwent paired-end sequencing with 100 bp reads on an Illumina HiSeq2000. The paper's processing steps were these. SOAPnuke was used to process the reads, removing any read that contained adapters or uncalled bases, had a mean Phred below 15, or lacked an exact match to the constant primer or identifier. COPE v1.2.5 was used to merge high-quality paired reads. Each unique nucleotide sequence was defined as a clonotype, and clonotypes were aligned to IMGT TRB V, D and J references with MiTCR v1.1. Analysis was restricted to V-J combinations with a frequency above 0.0001, which covered approximately 99% of repertoires. For each V-J combination, a TCR clonal expansion and chaos score was defined as F50 clonal expansion divided by the chaos observed in the TCRdist matrix. Features were reduced by Welch's t-statistics and random forest to around 14 V-J combinations, which fed a naive Bayes classifier. The Morisita-Horn index was used to measure how similar the thyroid and blood repertoires were. Through fastp at Q25 and MiXCR, TCRdb rebuilt clones from the public reads, retaining in-frame beta chains. Each CDR3 protein gets just one entry, which takes the most common genes and DNA from the rows behind it. TCRdb's processing, not the study's, gives the V and J calls here. The sample data list about 220,000 distinct CDR3 sequences, and 20% to 25% of these were observed just once. The ten largest clones represent more than 35% of the sample.

Patients with ophthalmopathy had moderately to severely active disease, with a Clinical Activity Score of 3 or more, a NOSPECS grade of 4 or more, and a disease duration of less than 3 months. Patients were excluded if they had other autoimmune diseases, uncontrolled infections, pregnancy or lactation. Clinical symptoms, serum thyroxine, TRAb, thyroid ultrasound and orbital computed tomography formed the basis of the diagnosis. Ficoll-Paque density gradient centrifugation was used to isolate PBMCs from about 9 ml of fresh peripheral blood. Total RNA was extracted using Trizol reagent, and RNA quality was checked on an Agilent 2100 Bioanalyzer. Points the paper makes about the study in general: Most expanded thyroid clonotypes with frequency above 0.001 were also detected in blood, suggesting blood repertoires may reflect the thyroid immune response. No statistical method was used to predetermine the sample size, and group allocation was not hidden from the investigators. In validation, the model predicted ophthalmopathy progression with over 60% sensitivity and about 73% specificity; about a dozen predicted patients were CT-confirmed with GO in a median of approximately six months. The 13-signature model separated ophthalmopathy from stable hyperthyroidism with approximately 88% sensitivity and 81.08% specificity in cross-validation, and 80%/75% in the test set.

Ten or more counts support this clonotype. The antigen it recognizes is unknown. No much larger clone is present one base from it, and per-base qualities are unavailable. The material sequenced was peripheral blood. This receptor was identified in a woman aged 45-65 years with Graves' ophthalmopathy. Donor details come from another sample of the same person, matched by shared clones.

The encoded CDR3 is CASSPLHLNTEAFF. The nucleotides read TGTGCCAGCAGTCCCCTTCACCTGAACACTGAAGCTTTCTTT. The V and J genes are TRBV6-1 and TRBJ1-1, with the identity of the D gene unclear. The germline V gene supplies CDR1 MNHNS and CDR2 SASEGT. From its cysteine to its phenylalanine, the CDR3 spans 14 amino acids. The entry retains the CDR3 DNA only, 42 bases that are in frame from base 1. V is reduced by 5 bases and J by 0 bases, leaving a spacing of 10 bases between them.